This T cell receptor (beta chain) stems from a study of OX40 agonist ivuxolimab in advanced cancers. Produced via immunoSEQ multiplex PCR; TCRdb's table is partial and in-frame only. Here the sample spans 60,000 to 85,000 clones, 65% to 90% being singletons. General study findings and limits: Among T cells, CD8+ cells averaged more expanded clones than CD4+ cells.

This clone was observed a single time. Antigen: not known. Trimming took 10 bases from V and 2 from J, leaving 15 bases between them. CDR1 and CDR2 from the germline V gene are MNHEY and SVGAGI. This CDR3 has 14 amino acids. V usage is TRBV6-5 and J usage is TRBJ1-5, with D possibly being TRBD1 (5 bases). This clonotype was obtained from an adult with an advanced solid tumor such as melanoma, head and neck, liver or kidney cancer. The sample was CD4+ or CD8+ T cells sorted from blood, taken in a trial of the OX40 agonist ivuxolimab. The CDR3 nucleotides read TGTGCCACCATGGGGGATGGGGGCAATCAGCCCCAGCATTTT. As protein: CATMGDGGNQPQHF.